This T cell receptor beta chain was obtained from a study of control samples from healthy donors and cancer patients. Clones were sequenced by immunoSEQ multiplex PCR, and TCRdb holds only the in-frame ones, with some missing. Among around 68,000 clones listed, about 80% were seen once. This CDR3 contains 13 residues. The germline V and J ends were trimmed by 3 bases and 3 bases, with 6 bases remaining between them. The TCR sequence derives from a man between 45 and 60 years old in good health. Sequenced input: blood. The chain employs TRBV12-3 or TRBV12-4 and TRBJ2-1; the D gene is possibly TRBD2 (5 bases). CDR3 region: CASSFGLYNEQFF. Written as DNA, the CDR3 is TGTGCCAGCAGTTTCGGACTCTACAATGAGCAGTTCTTC.